The 32 T cell receptor beta chains in this list originate from one sample, sequenced in a study of graft-versus-host responses after intestinal transplantation. The data were produced by immunoSEQ multiplex PCR, yet TCRdb's version contains in-frame clones alone and is incomplete. There are some 97,000 clones in the sample; less than 90% occur only once, and roughly 1% lies in the top ten. For these receptors, no antigen is known. The specimen comprised unstimulated CD4+ T cells sorted from spleen or lymph node cells, sampled before transplant. Receptors were obtained from a human donor who was the organ donor for an intestinal transplant.

The table lists this clone with a few counts. The gene calls are TRBV19 and TRBJ2-7; D perhaps matches TRBD1 (5 bases). The V gene's germline CDR1 is LNHDA and CDR2 SQIVND (reference sequence). This CDR3 contains 15 residues. V lost 3 bases and J 2 bases, leaving 14 bases between the germline ends. The CDR3 region is CASSIRSGSAYEQYF. CDR3 in DNA: TGTGCCAGTAGTATCCGATCAGGGTCGGCCTACGAGCAGTACTTC.

The chain uses TRBV9 and TRBJ2-2; possibly TRBD1 for D (6 bases). CDR3 size: 18 residues. The germline gives CDR1 SGDLS, CDR2 YYNGEE. V gave up 0 bases and J gave up 3 bases, with 18 bases separating them. This chain's CDR3 is CASSVAASSGHHTGELFF. The CDR3 DNA reads as TGTGCCAGCAGCGTAGCCGCATCCTCGGGACACCACACCGGGGAGCTGTTTTTT.

This rearrangement joins TRBV7-3 to TRBJ2-1; a possible D gene is TRBD2 (5 bases). This CDR3 comprises 15 residues. The V gene lost 4 bases and the J gene lost 4 bases, with 14 bases spanning the gap. CDR1 and CDR2 (germline): SGHTA, FQGTGA. The CDR3 sequence: CASSSGLPGYNEQFF. DNA of the CDR3: TGTGCCAGCAGCTCGGGCCTACCGGGGTACAATGAGCAGTTCTTC.

The rearrangement uses TRBV15 and TRBJ1-5, with D unresolved. The CDR3 runs 14 residues. Trimming left V 3 bases short and J 4 bases short, with 10 bases between. Germline values: CDR1 LNHNV, CDR2 YYDKDF (reference sequence). The CDR3 nucleotides read TGTGCCACCAGCAGGCCTGGTCCGAATCAGCCCCAGCATTTT. Protein: CATSRPGPNQPQHF.

The chain links TRBV10-3 to TRBJ2-2; 12 nucleotides match TRBD2. The CDR3 is 15 residues long. Germline V gene sequence: CDR1 ENHRY, CDR2 SYGVKD. Trimming took 3 bases from V and 6 from J; bases not matched to a gene: 2. The CDR3 DNA sequence: TGTGCCATCAGTGACCTAGCGGGGGGGGCCGGGGAGCTGTTTTTT. This gives the protein CAISDLAGGAGELFF.

The rearrangement uses TRBV28 and TRBJ2-1; the D is unclear. This CDR3 region has 12 residues. Trimming stripped 5 bases from V and 8 bases from J, with 10 bases between. Germline lookup yields CDR1 MDHEN and CDR2 SYDVKM. In DNA, the CDR3 is TGTGCCAGCAGTATACTCTCCCATGAGCAGTTCTTC. Protein product: CASSILSHEQFF.

V is TRBV18 and J is TRBJ1-4, with TRBD1 matching 7 bases. J was trimmed by 5 bases and V by 6 bases; bases with no gene match: 6. The CDR3 length is 14 residues. Germline CDR1 and CDR2: KGHSH and LQKENI. The chain's CDR3 is CASSRGQVNEKLFF. In DNA form, the CDR3 reads TGTGCCAGCTCGAGAGGACAGGTGAATGAAAAACTGTTTTTT.

The chain is built from TRBV5-1 and TRBJ1-6, with TRBD1 as a possible D gene (5 bases). The CDR3 length is 17 residues. The germline gives CDR1 SGHRS, CDR2 YFSETQ. V lost 1 base, J lost 5 bases, and 16 bases lay in between. Written as DNA, the CDR3 is TGCGCCAGCAGCTTGAATCCCCGGGGGTCGGATAATTCACCCCTCCACTTT. Residues: CASSLNPRGSDNSPLHF.

V and J are TRBV7-6 and TRBJ2-1, with D perhaps assigned TRBD1 or TRBD2 (6 bases each). Germline V CDR1 and CDR2: SGHVS, FNYEAQ. The germline V and J ends were trimmed by 7 bases and 10 bases, with 17 bases remaining between them. The CDR3 length is 13 residues. CDR3 protein: CASNNVGGSEQFF. CDR3 nucleotides: TGTGCCAGCAACAATGTGGGGGGCTCGGAGCAGTTCTTC.

The rearrangement links TRBV6-5 to TRBJ2-2; 8 positions match TRBD1. The CDR3 is 15 residues long. J was trimmed by 4 bases and V by 4 bases; bases with no gene match: 5. The germline gives CDR1 MNHEY, CDR2 SVGAGI. CDR3 amino acids: CASSLHRGVTGELFF. CDR3 DNA: TGTGCCAGCAGTTTACACAGGGGGGTCACCGGGGAGCTGTTTTTT.

The J gene is TRBJ1-3, the V gene TRBV5-1, with D unresolved. Per the germline V gene, CDR1 is SGHRS and CDR2 is YFSETQ. Trimming stripped 0 bases from V and 0 bases from J, with 7 bases between. This CDR3 comprises 15 residues. The CDR3 DNA follows: TGCGCCAGCAGCTTGGACGGTCGCTCTGGAAACACCATATATTTT. It codes for CASSLDGRSGNTIYF.

This chain joins TRBV15 and TRBJ2-2; D gene ambiguous. Trimming stripped 0 bases from V and 5 bases from J, with 10 bases between. In germline, CDR1 is LNHNV, CDR2 YYDKDF (reference sequence). The CDR3 runs to 15 residues. CDR3 sequence reads: CATSRDGPRTGELFF. CDR3 nucleotides: TGTGCCACCAGCAGAGATGGGCCCAGGACCGGGGAGCTGTTTTTT.

V gene TRBV6-1 combines with J gene TRBJ2-2, with D possibly being TRBD1 or TRBD2 (5 bases each). Germline V lookup: CDR1 MNHNS, CDR2 SASEGT. The CDR3 runs 15 residues. V was trimmed by 1 base and J by 5 bases, leaving 11 bases between them. The CDR3 loop is CASSEEGRRTGELFF. In DNA form, the CDR3 reads TGTGCCAGCAGTGAAGAGGGGAGAAGAACCGGGGAGCTGTTTTTT.

The chain joins TRBV6-1 to TRBJ1-1; D is uncertain. V was shortened by 2 bases and J by 1 base, with 8 bases between the two germline ends. CDR1 is MNHNS and CDR2 is SASEGT in the germline V gene. The CDR3 is 14 residues long. DNA for the CDR3: TGTGCCAGCAGTGAACCGGCACCGAACACTGAAGCTTTCTTT. Amino acid sequence: CASSEPAPNTEAFF.

This chain connects TRBV5-4 to TRBJ1-6; D perhaps matches TRBD1 (6 bases). The CDR3 is made up of 14 amino acids. Germline-derived CDR1 and CDR2 are SGHNT and YYREEE (reference sequence). V shed 2 bases and J shed 5 bases, with 8 bases lying between them. The CDR3 reads CASSLDRNNSPLHF. CDR3 in DNA: TGTGCCAGCAGCTTAGACAGGAATAATTCACCCCTCCACTTT.

The CDR3 DNA follows: TGTGCCAGCACCGCGACAGGGGACATTCAGTACTTC. As protein: CASTATGDIQYF. J is TRBJ2-4 and V is TRBV2, with 8 bases aligning to TRBD1. The junction had 4 bases not matched to a gene; V was cut back by 7 bases and J by 8 bases. The V gene's germline CDR1 is SNHLY and CDR2 FYNNEI. The CDR3 covers 12 residues.

This chain joins TRBV6-1 and TRBJ1-5; D not resolved. V lost 7 bases to trimming and J lost 6 bases, with 13 bases between them. Germline V gives CDR1 MNHNS, CDR2 SASEGT. CDR3 length equals 13 residues. CDR3 protein: CASTATVGQPQHF. CDR3 in DNA: TGTGCCAGCACCGCAACGGTTGGTCAGCCCCAGCATTTT.

The chain's CDR3 is CASDFGPYNEQFF. The CDR3 DNA follows: TGTGCCAGTGATTTTGGGCCCTACAATGAGCAGTTCTTC. The chain carries TRBV11-2 and TRBJ2-1; D call uncertain. The CDR3 has 13 amino acids. Trimming took off 9 bases at V and 2 bases at J, with 11 bases between the two ends. Germline values: CDR1 SGHAT, CDR2 FQNNGV. The whole variable domain, remainder taken from reference TRBV11-2 and TRBJ2-1, is EAGVAQSPRYKIIEKRQSVAFWCNPISGHATLYWYQQILGQGPKLLIQFQNNGVVDDSQLPKDRFSAERLKGVDSTLKIQPAKLEDSAVYLCASDFGPYNEQFFGPGTRLTVL.

The V call is TRBV4-2, the J call TRBJ2-5; D gene ambiguous. In germline, CDR1 is LGHNA, CDR2 YNFKEQ. V shed 1 base and J shed 4 bases, with 10 bases lying between them. This CDR3 has 14 amino acids. In nucleotides, the CDR3 is TGTGCCAGCAGCCAAGTTTCCGGTGGAGAGACCCAGTACTTC. It encodes CASSQVSGGETQYF.

The chain joins TRBV28 to TRBJ1-5; D is uncertain. Looked up from germline, CDR1 is MDHEN and CDR2 is SYDVKM. There are 15 residues in the CDR3. V was cut by 3 bases and J by 4 bases, with 13 bases left in between. In nucleotides, the CDR3 is TGTGCCAGCAGTTTCAACCTCAGGTTGAATCAGCCCCAGCATTTT. Residues: CASSFNLRLNQPQHF.

The genes are TRBV28 and TRBJ1-5; TRBD1 might be the D (5 bases). The germline V gene encodes CDR1 MDHEN and CDR2 SYDVKM. This CDR3 has 17 residues. Trimming cost V 10 bases and J 0 bases, with 22 bases left between them. The CDR3 sequence: CATLPLRDGYSNQPQHF. Here the CDR3 DNA reads TGTGCCACCCTACCTCTTAGGGACGGATATAGCAATCAGCCCCAGCATTTT.

This clone was seen more than once but under ten times. J is TRBJ2-7 and V is TRBV10-1; 7 nucleotides match TRBD1. The CDR3 is made up of 12 amino acids. Trimming at V came to 2 bases and at J to 10 bases, leaving 5 bases not matched to a gene. Germline values: CDR1 WNHNN, CDR2 SYGVQD (reference sequence). CDR3 protein: CASSETGVPQYF. DNA of the CDR3: TGCGCCAGCAGTGAGACAGGGGTCCCCCAGTACTTC.

The rearrangement links TRBV5-1 to TRBJ2-3; 13 bases match TRBD2. The CDR3 contains 19 residues. The V segment lost 4 bases and the J segment 6 bases; nucleotides outside the gene matches: 17. In germline, CDR1 is SGHRS, CDR2 YFSETQ. CDR3 nucleotide sequence: TGCGCCAGCAGCCGCGGGCTTCCCCGGACTAGCGGGGGCTGGGATACGCAGTATTTT. The encoded protein is CASSRGLPRTSGGWDTQYF.

CDR3 loop: CASQDRIGFKWQYF. The DNA for the CDR3 is TGTGCCAGCCAGGACAGGATCGGCTTTAAGTGGCAGTACTTC. The chain links TRBV2 to TRBJ2-5; TRBD1 agrees at 7 bases. V was pared by 8 bases and J by 11 bases, with 17 bases of the junction left unmatched. The germline V gene has CDR1 SNHLY and CDR2 FYNNEI. This CDR3 comprises 14 residues.

Details on this clone: The sample contains more than one DNA sequence encoding this CDR3. J is TRBJ2-7 and V is TRBV19, with 10 bases that match TRBD1. With V trimmed by 3 bases and J by 1 base, 3 bases remained unmatched. The CDR3 loop spans 15 amino acids. Germline V gene lookup returns CDR1 LNHDA and CDR2 SQIVND (reference sequence). The CDR3 nucleotides are TGTGCCAGTAGTATCGGGGGACAGGGGTCCTACGAGCAGTACTTC. Its protein product is CASSIGGQGSYEQYF.

The chain uses TRBV11-3 and TRBJ2-3; no reliable D call. V was pared by 1 base and J by 4 bases, with 15 bases between. The CDR3 has 16 amino acids. Germline-derived CDR1 and CDR2 are SGHNT and YENEEA. Here the CDR3 reads CASSLGIPYQADTQYF. In nucleotides, the CDR3 is TGTGCCAGCAGCTTAGGTATCCCCTATCAGGCAGATACGCAGTATTTT.

This clone appeared once. The rearrangement links TRBV25-1 to TRBJ2-1, with TRBD2 as a possible D gene (5 bases). Germline V gene data show CDR1 as MGHDK and CDR2 as SYGVNS. V dropped 2 bases and J dropped 7 bases, with 15 bases sitting between them. This CDR3 is 15 amino acids long. The CDR3 region is CASSERPPRANEQFF. The CDR3 DNA reads TGTGCCAGCAGTGAAAGACCCCCGAGGGCGAATGAGCAGTTCTTC.

The J gene is TRBJ1-5, the V gene TRBV6-1, with a tentative D call TRBD1 (6 bases). The V and J ends lost 3 bases and 7 bases respectively, with 19 bases between them. The germline V gene encodes CDR1 MNHNS and CDR2 SASEGT. This CDR3 has 16 amino acids. The CDR3: CASSDSFRQATQPQHF. Here the CDR3 DNA reads TGTGCCAGCAGTGATTCGTTCCGACAGGCGACGCAGCCCCAGCATTTT.

The rearrangement uses TRBV18 and TRBJ1-1; 10 nucleotides line up with TRBD1. The CDR3 totals 15 residues. CDR1 and CDR2 from the germline V gene are KGHSH and LQKENI. Losses at the gene ends were 4 bases for V and 2 bases for J; bases not matched to a gene: 4. CDR3 sequence reads: CASSHDRGRNTEAFF. CDR3 nucleotide sequence: TGTGCCAGCTCACACGACAGGGGGCGAAACACTGAAGCTTTCTTT.

This chain uses TRBV5-1 with TRBJ2-2; D not resolved. The CDR3 runs 11 residues. V gave up 2 bases and J gave up 6 bases, with 2 bases separating them. Germline V CDR1 and CDR2: SGHRS, YFSETQ. CDR3 nucleotide sequence: TGCGCCAGCAGCTTTGCCGGGGAGCTGTTTTTT. This translates into CASSFAGELFF. Filled out from reference TRBV5-1 and TRBJ2-2, the complete variable domain reads KAGVTQTPRYLIKTRGQQVTLSCSPISGHRSVSWYQQTPGQGLQFLFEYFSETQRNKGNFPGRFSGRQFSNSRSEMNVSTLELGDSALYLCASSFAGELFFGEGSRLTVL.

This clone was seen only a few times. The genes are TRBV19 and TRBJ1-4; D remains unclear. Per the germline V gene, CDR1 is LNHDA and CDR2 is SQIVND (reference sequence). Deletions cut 7 bases from V and 8 bases from J, with 14 bases between. The CDR3 has 13 amino acids. In DNA, the CDR3 is TGTGCCAGTAAGGGCGCGTCCGGCGAAAAACTGTTTTTT. It codes for CASKGASGEKLFF.

This clone is a singleton in its sample. The chain combines TRBV15 with TRBJ1-5, with D uncertain. CDR3 length: 18 amino acids. Trimming shortened V by 1 base and J by 0 bases, and 16 bases separated the two germline ends. The V gene's germline CDR1 is LNHNV and CDR2 YYDKDF (reference sequence). The CDR3 sequence is CATSRVGSPFGSNQPQHF. The DNA of the CDR3 is TGTGCCACCAGCAGAGTCGGCAGCCCCTTCGGTAGCAATCAGCCCCAGCATTTT.